The T cell receptor beta chain described here comes from a study of cytomegalovirus exposure and HLA in healthy donors. 13 Jbeta primers and 60 Vbeta primers were used for the PCR. Per the original data handling: In a later analysis, of tens of millions of unique beta chains, around 9.9 million appeared in at least two donors. The data were produced by immunoSEQ multiplex PCR, yet TCRdb's version contains in-frame clones alone and is incomplete. V and J calls and clone size are as listed in that table; D and trimming were resolved from the DNA. The profile shows 130,000 or so clones, 70% to 80% of them singletons. This CDR3 has 14 residues. Losses at the gene ends were 6 bases for V and 9 bases for J; bases not matched to a gene: 5. Germline V lookup: CDR1 SGHRS, CDR2 YFSETQ. A note on this clone: Its specificity is unknown.

General study findings and limits: TCR association rates varied by HLA locus in a later analysis, with DRB1 highest and HLA-C lowest. The productive fraction for most TCR beta V segments was about 87% or about 30% in an earlier analysis.

The chain links TRBV5-1 to TRBJ1-6; 11 nucleotides align to TRBD1. The receptor was derived from a female donor in good health and CMV-seropositive. The sample was PBMCs. The CDR3 region is CASTPGQGVSPLHF. The CDR3 bases are TGCGCCAGCACGCCGGGACAGGGGGTTTCACCCCTCCACTTT.